This TCR beta chain was found in a study of shared clonotypes between healthy human individuals. Study-wide findings and caveats: Among the subsets, naive ones generally showed larger estimated richness than memory ones. The genetic and exposure-history diversity represented was limited by few donors.

About this clone: Its cognate antigen is unknown.

Study donors comprised healthy, HIV-negative adults devoid of recent acute infection or vaccination. CDR1 is SEHNR, CDR2 FQNEAQ, per germline (reference sequence). The CDR3 is made up of 12 amino acids. V shed 3 bases and J shed 7 bases, with 9 bases lying between them. The authors loaded approximately 220 ng DNA, about 30,000 T cell genomes, into sorted-subset replicate PCRs. This table comes from immunoSEQ multiplex PCR, and its TCRdb copy is limited to in-frame clones, with some not included. The sample comprises 1.5 million to 1.9 million clones, roughly 98% of which are singletons, and approximately 0.45% rests with the top ten.

The sample consisted of naive CD4+ T cells sorted from blood. Stated subset: CD45RA+ positively selected. This TCR derives from a man in his thirties or forties in good health. The chain has TRBV7-9 and TRBJ1-1, with D possibly being TRBD1 (6 bases). CDR3 protein: CASSFRQDEAFF. The CDR3 DNA follows: TGTGCCAGCAGCTTCAGACAGGATGAAGCTTTCTTT.